The TCR beta chain described here comes from a study of pediatric ulcerative colitis. Trimming cost V 3 bases and J 0 bases; bases outside gene matches: 14. Germline-derived CDR1 and CDR2 are MGHRA and YSYEKL. The CDR3 consists of 19 residues. Data came from immunoSEQ multiplex PCR; TCRdb stores just in-frame clones and leaves some out. This sample yields tens of thousands of clones, of which 75% to 90% are seen a single time; roughly 1.5% belongs to the top ten. This clone was seen just once. Its cognate antigen is unknown. Controls had normal endoscopy and no IBD diagnosis within a year. Study-wide results and limits: Two rectal CDR3 clonotypes occurred in all ulcerative colitis patients. In rectum, acute severe colitis had expanded clones and less diversity. Ulcerative colitis patients shared more blood-rectal clones than controls.

The clonotype comes from a boy younger than 18 who was a control in a study of pediatric ulcerative colitis. Source material: blood. The chain joins TRBV4-1 to TRBJ1-5, with 7 bases fitting TRBD1. For the CDR3, the DNA is TGCGCCAGCAGCCACCTGGCAGGGGGTTTTTATGTTAGCAATCAGCCCCAGCATTTT. Protein: CASSHLAGGFYVSNQPQHF.